This TCR beta chain emerged from a study of blood T cell repertoires in COVID-19. On the study more broadly: Spain, Italy and the United States supplied samples that represented acute and convalescent COVID-19.

The V end lost 6 bases, the J end lost 8 bases, and 17 bases lay between the germline ends. This CDR3 contains 13 residues. The germline gives CDR1 SGHTS, CDR2 YDEGEE. Original methodology: For nucleated cells, counts were estimated from reference gene primer amplification. Profiling relied on immunoSEQ multiplex PCR, and the TCRdb table lists in-frame clones only, not all of them. The V and J calls and the clone size are those of that table, but D and trimming were determined from the DNA. This table has under 80,000 clones, roughly 77% appearing once. The rearrangement joins TRBV5-8 to TRBJ1-2; D unclear. The sequenced sample was peripheral blood. The clonotype was recovered from a human donor in a cohort sampled during active COVID-19. The CDR3, as DNA: TGTGCCAGCACCGGGAGTGTATATCAGGGCTACACCTTC. It specifies CASTGSVYQGYTF. The whole variable domain, filled in from reference TRBV5-8 and TRBJ1-2, reads EAGVTQSPTHLIKTRGQQATLRCSPISGHTSVYWYQQALGLGLQFLLWYDEGEERNRGNFPPRFSGRQFPNYSSELNVNALELEDSALYLCASTGSVYQGYTFGSGTRLTVV.